These 31 T cell receptor beta chains came from one sample sequenced in a study of regulatory T cells in long-lasting Graves disease. Regarding time point: persistent/refractory GD, antithyroid drugs over 5 years with positive TRAb. Construction of the TCR library relied on RNA isolated from PBMCs. Combining iRepertoire HTBI primers with Arm-PCR of CDR3 regions, the authors built TCR beta libraries. TCRdb reprocessed the multiplex PCR reads via MiXCR and lists one record per CDR3 protein. The table has approximately 500,000 distinct CDR3 sequences, roughly 21% seen once. This specimen was peripheral blood mononuclear cells (PBMCs), taken when the disease was refractory, from a patient treated with antithyroid drugs. These receptors were taken from a female donor with Graves disease.

This clonotype was picked up a small number of times. The chain employs TRBV27 and TRBJ2-7, with D perhaps TRBD2 (6 bases). This CDR3 spans 14 amino acids. Trimming pared 5 bases from V and 2 bases from J, leaving 13 bases between. The germline V gene has CDR1 MNHEY and CDR2 SMNVEV (reference sequence). CDR3 residues: CASSRGTQAYEQYF. The CDR3 DNA reads TGTGCCAGCAGTCGCGGGACTCAGGCCTACGAGCAGTACTTC.

This chain joins TRBV29-1 and TRBJ2-7; 7 bases align to TRBD2. This CDR3 region has 14 residues. J lost 0 bases, V lost 2 bases, and 4 bases had no gene match. Germline assignment: CDR1 SQVTM and CDR2 ANQGSEA. DNA for the CDR3: TGCAGCGTTGAAAGGGACTATTACTCCTACGAGCAGTACTTC. Amino acid sequence: CSVERDYYSYEQYF.

The chain has TRBV19 and TRBJ1-6; no definite D call. The CDR3 spans 15 residues. V lost 3 bases to trimming and J lost 10 bases, with 16 bases between them. The germline V gene has CDR1 LNHDA and CDR2 SQIVND (reference sequence). CDR3 in DNA: TGTGCCAGTAGTATTACGACCGGGCCGCCATCACCCCTCCACTTT. The encoded protein is CASSITTGPPSPLHF.

This clonotype was found many times. This rearrangement joins TRBV6-1 to TRBJ2-5; 12 bases are shared with TRBD2. The germline V gene encodes CDR1 MNHNS and CDR2 SASEGT. V lost 1 base and J lost 2; bases outside the gene matches: 2. This CDR3 is built from 16 residues. CDR3 residues: CASSEGLAGAQETQYF. CDR3 in DNA: TGTGCCAGCAGTGAAGGACTAGCGGGAGCGCAAGAGACCCAGTACTTC.

The V gene is TRBV6-4, the J gene TRBJ1-5; 8 bases match TRBD1. V trimming: 5 bases; J trimming: 6 bases; junction bases outside the gene matches: 6. CDR3 size: 14 residues. Germline lookup yields CDR1 MRHNA and CDR2 SNTAGT. CDR3 DNA: TGTGCCAGCAGTTTGACAGGGGTGGGTCAGCCCCAGCATTTT. It codes for CASSLTGVGQPQHF.

This clonotype was picked up many times. The chain combines TRBV6-1 with TRBJ1-2, with TRBD1 matching 9 bases. The CDR3 has 15 amino acids. The V gene end was trimmed by 6 bases and the J gene end by 4 bases; junction bases not matched to a gene: 9. Germline CDR1 is MNHNS and CDR2 is SASEGT. This CDR3 reads CASSVGQGASYGYTF. The CDR3 bases are TGTGCCAGCAGCGTGGGACAGGGTGCTAGCTATGGCTACACCTTC.

This clonotype was seen at least ten times. The genes are TRBV28 and TRBJ2-7; tentatively, D is TRBD1 or TRBD2 (6 bases each). V was shortened by 6 bases and J by 7 bases, with 19 bases between the two germline ends. Germline-derived CDR1 and CDR2 are MDHEN and SYDVKM. The CDR3 contains 14 residues. CDR3 in DNA: TGTGCCAGCAGCCCTTCCGCCGAGGGGGGAGAGCAGTACTTC. Protein sequence: CASSPSAEGGEQYF.

Worth noting for this clonotype: Since a much larger clone is just one base distant, this may be a read error. The chain couples TRBV2 to TRBJ1-5; D is ambiguous. Germline V gene data show CDR1 as SNHLY and CDR2 as FYNNEI. CDR3 size: 14 residues. The CDR3 DNA follows: TGTGCCAGCAGTGAAGGCAAGGTTAATCGGCCCCAGCATTTT. Translation gives CASSEGKVNRPQHF. The full variable domain, completed using reference TRBV2 and TRBJ1-5, is EPEVTQTPSHQVTQMGQEVILRCVPISNHLYFYWYRQILGQKVEFLVSFYNNEISEKSEIFDDQFSVERPDGSNFTLKIRSTKLEDSAMYFCASSEGKVNRPQHFGDGTRLSIL.

This clonotype was counted ten times or more. CDR3 amino acids: CAWSARTTTNEKLFF. For the CDR3, the DNA is TGTGCCTGGAGCGCCCGGACAACAACTAATGAAAAACTGTTTTTT. This chain links TRBV30 with TRBJ1-4; possibly TRBD1 for D (5 bases). There are 15 residues in the CDR3. Germline V CDR1 and CDR2: GTSNPN, SVGIG (reference sequence). V gave up 3 bases and J gave up 0 bases, with 11 bases separating them. The entire variable domain, with the rest obtained from reference TRBV30 and TRBJ1-4, is as follows: SQTIHQWPATLVQPVGSPLSLECTVEGTSNPNLYWYRQAAGRGLQLLFYSVGIGQISSEVPQNLSASRPQDRQFILSSKKLLLSDSGFYLCAWSARTTTNEKLFFGSGTQLSVL.

CDR3 residues: CASSLDSPTDTQYF. The CDR3 DNA follows: TGTGCCAGCAGTCTCGACTCCCCCACAGATACGCAGTATTTT. The J gene is TRBJ2-3, the V gene TRBV28; D is unclear. This CDR3 spans 14 amino acids. Germline lookup yields CDR1 MDHEN and CDR2 SYDVKM. With 5 bases removed from V and 2 bases from J, the gap between germline ends came to 11 bases. Drawing the rest from reference TRBV28 and TRBJ2-3, the complete variable domain is DVKVTQSSRYLVKRTGEKVFLECVQDMDHENMFWYRQDPGLGLRLIYFSYDVKMKEKGDIPEGYSVSREKKERFSLILESASTNQTSMYLCASSLDSPTDTQYFGPGTRLTVL.

The rearrangement links TRBV20-1 to TRBJ2-7, with a possible D match to TRBD2 (6 bases). V was shortened by 0 bases and J by 3 bases, with 12 bases between the two germline ends. The CDR3 consists of 14 residues. Germline lookup yields CDR1 DFQATT and CDR2 SNEGSKA (reference sequence). The CDR3 nucleotides read TGCAGTGCTAGAGAGGGGGGAGGCAACTACGAGCAGTACTTC. The encoded protein is CSAREGGGNYEQYF.

This clonotype has at least ten counts. This chain joins TRBV27 and TRBJ1-1, with D possibly TRBD1 on 5 matching bases. Trimming stripped 8 bases from V and 1 base from J, with 11 bases between. Germline lookup yields CDR1 MNHEY and CDR2 SMNVEV (reference sequence). This CDR3 comprises 13 residues. CDR3 DNA sequence: TGTGCCAGCGCAGCCAGGGAGAACACTGAAGCTTTCTTT. This encodes CASAARENTEAFF.

The chain uses TRBV20-1 and TRBJ1-2; 10 bases are shared with TRBD1. The germline CDR1 and CDR2 sequences are DFQATT and SNEGSKA (reference sequence). This CDR3 contains 14 residues. Trimming at V came to 4 bases and at J to 8 bases, leaving 10 bases not matched to a gene. CDR3 amino acids: CSATLTGTGDGYTF. The CDR3 DNA is TGCAGTGCTACCCTAACCGGGACAGGGGACGGCTACACCTTC.

This clonotype was found a few times. The chain recombines TRBV11-2 with TRBJ2-7; D gene unclear. This CDR3 region has 15 residues. Germline CDR1 reads SGHAT; CDR2 reads FQNNGV. Deletions cut 0 bases from V and 2 bases from J, with 11 bases between. The CDR3 spells CASSLEAVMAYEQYF. The CDR3 DNA reads as TGTGCCAGCAGCTTAGAGGCGGTAATGGCCTACGAGCAGTACTTC.

The chain links TRBV2 to TRBJ2-7; no clear D. The CDR3 runs to 13 residues. Germline V gene sequence: CDR1 SNHLY, CDR2 FYNNEI. V was clipped by 6 bases and J by 6 bases, with 15 bases between them. CDR3 in DNA: TGTGCCAGCAGCTCCGGGCTTGGGCTCGAGCAGTACTTC. Its translation: CASSSGLGLEQYF.

This clonotype was seen ten or more times. This chain uses TRBV12-3 or TRBV12-4 with TRBJ2-7; D perhaps matches TRBD2 (5 bases). CDR3 size: 13 residues. V was clipped by 3 bases and J by 1 base, with 7 bases between them. The CDR3 reads CASSFRGSYEQYF. The CDR3 region has the DNA TGTGCCAGCAGTTTTCGGGGATCCTACGAGCAGTACTTC.

This chain uses TRBV6-1 with TRBJ2-2; 11 bases map to TRBD2. CDR1 is MNHNS and CDR2 is SASEGT in the germline V gene. This CDR3 has 18 residues. V gave up 0 bases and J gave up 6 bases; unmatched junction bases: 9. CDR3 bases: TGTGCCAGCAGTGAAGCCACCGTACTAGCGGGGGTACCCGGGGAGCTGTTTTTT. This codes for CASSEATVLAGVPGELFF.

The sample holds many counts of this clonotype. J is TRBJ2-7 and V is TRBV6-2 or TRBV6-3, with 9 bases identical to TRBD2. V dropped 6 bases and J dropped 2; count of bases not matched to a gene: 5. The germline gives CDR1 MNHEY, CDR2 SVGEGT. The CDR3 consists of 14 residues. The CDR3 spells CASRTSGRTYEQYF. DNA of the CDR3: TGTGCCAGCAGAACTAGCGGGCGTACCTACGAGCAGTACTTC.

This clonotype was detected many times. The chain employs TRBV28 and TRBJ1-2, with 9 bases lining up with TRBD1. The CDR3 is 14 residues long. The V segment lost 8 bases and the J segment 5 bases; nucleotides outside the gene matches: 9. The germline CDR1 and CDR2 sequences are MDHEN and SYDVKM. This CDR3 is CASFARGQGYGYTF. CDR3 nucleotide sequence: TGTGCCAGCTTCGCGCGGGGACAGGGATATGGCTACACCTTC.

This clonotype was counted a few times. This chain links TRBV7-2 with TRBJ1-2; no reliable D call. V lost 3 bases and J lost 3, with 14 bases in between. CDR1 and CDR2 from the germline V gene are SGHTA and FQGNSA. The CDR3 loop spans 15 amino acids. The CDR3: CASSFDHLRHYGYTF. CDR3 coding DNA: TGTGCCAGCAGCTTCGACCACTTGAGACACTATGGCTACACCTTC.

This clonotype has more than one count but fewer than ten. The chain employs TRBV9 and TRBJ1-4; tentatively, D is TRBD1 (6 bases). The CDR3 covers 15 residues. Germline V gene lookup returns CDR1 SGDLS and CDR2 YYNGEE. The V end was cut by 4 bases, the J end by 8 bases, with 18 bases between. CDR3 DNA sequence: TGTGCCAGCAGCCTCACATCAGGGGCCAGGGAAAAACTGTTTTTT. Its protein is CASSLTSGAREKLFF.

The chain combines TRBV19 with TRBJ2-7, with 8 bases matching TRBD2. The CDR3 covers 14 residues. J gave up 3 bases and V 3 bases, and 4 bases lay outside the gene matches. Germline lookup yields CDR1 LNHDA and CDR2 SQIVND (reference sequence). The CDR3 loop is CASSILAGGYEQYF. As DNA, the CDR3 is TGTGCCAGTAGTATTTTGGCGGGGGGCTACGAGCAGTACTTC.

This clonotype was seen once. A far larger clone is one nucleotide away, so this likely arose from a read error. The CDR3 region is CASSDLTEAFF. The CDR3 bases are TGTGCCAGCAGTGATCTCACTGAAGCTTTCTTT. V gene TRBV28 combines with J gene TRBJ1-1; D unresolved. From germline, CDR1 is MDHEN and CDR2 SYDVKM. This CDR3 is built from 11 residues. V shed 5 bases and J shed 4 bases, with 5 bases lying between them. The full variable domain, its missing parts supplied by reference TRBV28 and TRBJ1-1, is DVKVTQSSRYLVKRTGEKVFLECVQDMDHENMFWYRQDPGLGLRLIYFSYDVKMKEKGDIPEGYSVSREKKERFSLILESASTNQTSMYLCASSDLTEAFFGQGTRLTVV.

This rearrangement joins TRBV5-1 to TRBJ2-5; D perhaps matches TRBD1 (6 bases). V lost 5 bases and J 1 base, leaving 9 bases between the germline ends. There are 13 residues in the CDR3. Germline CDR1 reads SGHRS; CDR2 reads YFSETQ. The CDR3 DNA reads as TGCGCCAGCAGATGGACAGCCCAAGAGACCCAGTACTTC. Its translation: CASRWTAQETQYF.

The chain has TRBV24-1 and TRBJ2-5, with 11 bases matching TRBD2. The CDR3 consists of 17 residues. Trimming cost V 6 bases and J 1 base; bases outside gene matches: 9. Germline CDR1 and CDR2: KGHDR and SFDVKD. CDR3 in DNA: TGTGCCACCAGTCGGGGGGGGGGGACTAGCGGCCAAGAGACCCAGTACTTC. Protein sequence: CATSRGGGTSGQETQYF.

The gene calls are TRBV10-3 and TRBJ2-5; the D gene is possibly TRBD1 (7 bases). The CDR3 totals 15 residues. Deletions cut 3 bases from V and 3 bases from J, with 14 bases between. CDR1 ENHRY and CDR2 SYGVKD come from the germline V gene. CDR3 amino acids: CAISDSRDSEETQYF. The CDR3 DNA follows: TGTGCCATCAGTGACTCGCGGGACAGCGAAGAGACCCAGTACTTC.

This clonotype was detected a few times. This chain connects TRBV5-1 to TRBJ2-5; 9 bases are a match to TRBD2. Trimming cost V 0 bases and J 3 bases; bases outside gene matches: 6. CDR3 length: 16 residues. The germline gives CDR1 SGHRS, CDR2 YFSETQ. CDR3 coding DNA: TGCGCCAGCAGCTTGGAAGCGGGGGGCTACAAAGAGACCCAGTACTTC. Encoded protein: CASSLEAGGYKETQYF.

V is TRBV5-1 and J is TRBJ2-1; D is ambiguous. Trimming pared 7 bases from V and 8 bases from J, leaving 10 bases between. Per germline, CDR1 SGHRS and CDR2 YFSETQ. The CDR3 contains 11 residues. The CDR3 here is CASSIGHEQFF. The CDR3 DNA reads TGCGCCAGCTCTATAGGGCATGAGCAGTTCTTC.

This clonotype was recorded a few times. CDR3 loop: CSAKDRKSSYEQYF. CDR3 bases: TGCAGTGCAAAGGACAGGAAGAGCTCCTACGAGCAGTACTTC. The chain couples TRBV20-1 to TRBJ2-7; 7 bases are shared with TRBD1. This CDR3 contains 14 residues. V shed 6 bases, J shed 0 bases, and the junction held 8 bases outside the gene matches. CDR1 and CDR2 (germline): DFQATT, SNEGSKA (reference sequence).

In its sample, this clonotype was seen many times. The chain has TRBV6-2 or TRBV6-3 and TRBJ1-5; D may be TRBD1 (6 bases). Germline V gives CDR1 MNHEY, CDR2 SVGEGT. The CDR3 consists of 15 residues. Trimming stripped 1 base from V and 5 bases from J, with 12 bases between. The CDR3 DNA reads TGTGCCAGCAGTTACTATCTACAGGGAGATCAGCCCCAGCATTTT. Its protein is CASSYYLQGDQPQHF.

This clonotype was seen only a few times. V gene TRBV9 combines with J gene TRBJ1-6; D uncertain. Germline V lookup: CDR1 SGDLS, CDR2 YYNGEE. The CDR3 length is 16 residues. Between the trimmed V and J ends, which lost 4 bases and 0 bases, there was a span of 11 bases. The CDR3 DNA reads as TGTGCCAGCAGCCACGCCCGGAGCTCCTATAATTCACCCCTCCACTTT. Protein sequence: CASSHARSSYNSPLHF.